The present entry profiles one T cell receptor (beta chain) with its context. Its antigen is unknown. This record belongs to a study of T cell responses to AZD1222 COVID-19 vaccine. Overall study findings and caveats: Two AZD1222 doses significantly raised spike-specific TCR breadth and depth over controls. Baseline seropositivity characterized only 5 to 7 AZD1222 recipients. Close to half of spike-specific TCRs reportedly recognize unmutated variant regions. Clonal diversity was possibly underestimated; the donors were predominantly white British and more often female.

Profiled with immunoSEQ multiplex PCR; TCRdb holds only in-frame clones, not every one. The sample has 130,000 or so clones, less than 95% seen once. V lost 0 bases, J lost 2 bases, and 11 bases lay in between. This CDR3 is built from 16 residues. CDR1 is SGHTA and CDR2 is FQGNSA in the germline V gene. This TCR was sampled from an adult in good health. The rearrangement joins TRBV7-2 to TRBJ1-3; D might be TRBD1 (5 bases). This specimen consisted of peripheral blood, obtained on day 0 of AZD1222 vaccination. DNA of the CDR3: TGTGCCAGCAGCTTAGCCCAGGGAATGACTGGAAACACCATATATTTT. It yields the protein CASSLAQGMTGNTIYF.